This T cell receptor beta chain was captured in a study of spatial heterogeneity in lung cancer. TCRdb re-called the 5' RACE reads with MiXCR, one entry per CDR3 protein. Among roughly 3,500 distinct CDR3 sequences listed, roughly 5.3% were seen once. Study outcomes and limitations: Counts that tracked tumor mutation counts were those of expanded intratumoral alpha and beta TCRs. Beta chains had approximately 14% coverage of tumor T cells, and alpha chains had about 7%.

This clonotype is categorized as large. What it recognizes is unknown. Indicated time point: sample taken at primary tumor resection. Sequencing covered unsorted whole RNA taken from tumor, nontumor lung or frozen PBMC. The source is a female donor with early-stage non-small cell lung cancer. Sequences were derived from lung tumor tissue, sampled at surgery.

The chain's CDR3 is CASSQTTGASNQPQHF. In DNA form, the CDR3 reads TGTGCCAGCAGCCAAACTACAGGGGCCAGCAATCAGCCCCAGCATTTT. This chain joins TRBV4-2 and TRBJ1-5, with TRBD1 identical over 7 bases. CDR3 length: 16 amino acids. Germline loops: CDR1 LGHNA, CDR2 YNFKEQ. The V gene end was trimmed by 2 bases and the J gene end by 1 base; junction bases not matched to a gene: 5.